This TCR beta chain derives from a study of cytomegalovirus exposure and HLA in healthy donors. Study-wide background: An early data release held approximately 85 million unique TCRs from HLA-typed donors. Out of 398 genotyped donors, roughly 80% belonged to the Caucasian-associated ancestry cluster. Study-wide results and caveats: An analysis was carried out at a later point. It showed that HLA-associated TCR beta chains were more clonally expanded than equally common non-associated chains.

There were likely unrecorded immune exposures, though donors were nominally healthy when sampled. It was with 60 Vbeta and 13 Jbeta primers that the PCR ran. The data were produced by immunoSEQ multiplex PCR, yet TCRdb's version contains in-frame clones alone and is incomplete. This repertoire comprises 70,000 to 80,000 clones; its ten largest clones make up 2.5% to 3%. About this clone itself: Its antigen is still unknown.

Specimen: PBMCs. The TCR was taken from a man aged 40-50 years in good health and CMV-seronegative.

The CDR3 reads CAWSVSGNQNYGYTF. CDR3 coding DNA: TGTGCCTGGAGTGTGTCCGGGAATCAAAACTATGGCTACACCTTC. The chain joins TRBV30 to TRBJ1-2; D uncertain. V was pared by 0 bases and J by 2 bases, with 13 bases between. The CDR3 is 15 amino acids. Germline values: CDR1 GTSNPN, CDR2 SVGIG (reference sequence).